One sample yielded the 29 T cell receptor beta chains listed below, sequenced in a study of T cells in Graves' hyperthyroidism and ophthalmopathy. Researchers amplified the TCR beta CDR3 regions from RNA transcripts. HTBI primers were the set used in a first-round RT-PCR of the TCR CDR3. Each CDR3 protein is one row after TCRdb ran MiXCR on the multiplex PCR reads. The top ten hold roughly 20% of the sample, which has 550,000 to 600,000 distinct CDR3 sequences, about 45% seen once. Specimen: peripheral blood or thyroid tissue (not recorded which). These receptors were taken from an adult woman with Graves' disease, either hyperthyroidism or ophthalmopathy (not recorded which).

The chain carries TRBV29-1 and TRBJ1-2; 8 bases align to TRBD1. V lost 2 bases to trimming and J lost 2 bases; unmatched junction nucleotides: 10. Germline V gives CDR1 SQVTM, CDR2 ANQGSEA. The CDR3 is 16 amino acids. The CDR3 DNA follows: TGCAGCGTTGAAACCCGAGCAGGGGGCAAAAACTATGGCTACACCTTC. Translated: CSVETRAGGKNYGYTF.

This clonotype was recorded many times. V and J are TRBV5-6 and TRBJ2-6; 9 bases fit TRBD1. With V trimmed by 4 bases and J by 0 bases, 8 bases remained unmatched. CDR3 length: 18 amino acids. CDR1 and CDR2 (germline): SGHDT, YYEEEE. This CDR3 reads CASSQNRGRFSGANVLTF. The DNA for the CDR3 is TGTGCCAGCAGCCAGAACAGGGGGCGATTCTCTGGGGCCAACGTCCTGACTTTC.

Many counts were recorded for this clonotype. The chain has TRBV14 and TRBJ2-5; D may be TRBD1 or TRBD2 (5 bases each). This CDR3 region has 16 residues. Germline assignment: CDR1 SGHDN and CDR2 FVKESK. V lost 1 base to trimming and J lost 2 bases, with 14 bases between them. CDR3 nucleotides: TGTGCCAGCAGCCAAGGAACGTGGGGACCACAAGAGACCCAGTACTTC. This gives the protein CASSQGTWGPQETQYF. Supplemented by reference TRBV14 and TRBJ2-5, the full variable domain reads EAGVTQFPSHSVIEKGQTVTLRCDPISGHDNLYWYRRVMGKEIKFLLHFVKESKQDESGMPNNRFLAERTGGTYSTLKVQPAELEDSGVYFCASSQGTWGPQETQYFGPGTRLLVL.

This clonotype was observed a handful of times. The CDR3 bases are TGCAGCGTTGGACGACAGGGGACTGAAGCTTTCTTT. Encoded protein: CSVGRQGTEAFF. V and J are TRBV29-1 and TRBJ1-1; 8 bases agree with TRBD1. Germline CDR1 reads SQVTM; CDR2 reads ANQGSEA. This CDR3 region has 12 residues. V dropped 4 bases and J dropped 5; count of bases not matched to a gene: 3.

CDR3: CASKWIHSGANVLTF. The DNA for the CDR3 is TGTGCCAGTAAGTGGATACACTCTGGGGCCAACGTCCTGACTTTC. This sequence joins TRBV19 and TRBJ2-6; D is uncertain. The V end was cut by 7 bases, the J end by 0 bases, with 10 bases between. The CDR3 runs to 15 residues. CDR1 LNHDA and CDR2 SQIVND come from the germline V gene (reference sequence).

The gene calls are TRBV6-6 and TRBJ2-5; possible D gene TRBD2, 6 bases. Between the trimmed V and J ends, which lost 6 bases and 0 bases, there was a span of 8 bases. CDR1 and CDR2 from the germline V gene are MNHNY and SVGAGI (reference sequence). CDR3 length: 13 amino acids. CDR3 nucleotide sequence: TGTGCCAGCAGATGGGACTACCAAGAGACCCAGTACTTC. Translating gives CASRWDYQETQYF.

The gene calls are TRBV20-1 and TRBJ2-5; 7 nucleotides line up with TRBD1. The CDR3 extends over 15 amino acids. The germline V gene has CDR1 DFQATT and CDR2 SNEGSKA (reference sequence). Losses at the gene ends were 5 bases for V and 2 bases for J; bases not matched to a gene: 11. The CDR3 region is CSAQRTGTAQETQYF. The DNA for the CDR3 is TGCAGTGCTCAGAGGACCGGGACAGCACAAGAGACCCAGTACTTC.

V and J are TRBV29-1 and TRBJ2-7; 10 bases match TRBD2. CDR1 SQVTM and CDR2 ANQGSEA come from the germline V gene. CDR3 length equals 16 residues. V trimming: 5 bases; J trimming: 0 bases; junction bases outside the gene matches: 10. The CDR3 region is CSVFWLAGGLSYEQYF. The CDR3 DNA reads as TGCAGCGTTTTCTGGTTAGCGGGAGGCCTCTCCTACGAGCAGTACTTC.

This clonotype was seen only once. This chain links TRBV2 with TRBJ1-4; the D is unclear. Looked up from germline, CDR1 is SNHLY and CDR2 is FYNNEI. Deletions cut 4 bases from V and 8 bases from J, with 17 bases between. The CDR3 is made up of 15 amino acids. The CDR3: CASSGLAGGREKLFF. The DNA of the CDR3 is TGTGCCAGCAGTGGACTAGCGGGAGGCCGGGAAAAACTGTTTTTT.

This chain joins TRBV29-1 and TRBJ1-4, with 7 bases identical to TRBD1. CDR1 SQVTM and CDR2 ANQGSEA come from the germline V gene. V dropped 5 bases and J dropped 5; count of bases not matched to a gene: 8. The CDR3 extends over 14 amino acids. The CDR3 here is CSVRGQGVNEKLFF. The CDR3 DNA sequence: TGCAGCGTTCGTGGGCAGGGGGTGAATGAAAAACTGTTTTTT.

This clonotype was picked up a small number of times. The CDR3 end shows no conserved phenylalanine or tryptophan, and so a read error is likely. No DNA is shown, since the ends of the CDR3 on it are uncertain; the CDR3 is the one TCRdb lists. This chain joins TRBV13 and TRBJ1-2; the tabulated D call, TRBD1, remains unverified against the DNA. From germline, CDR1 is PRHDT and CDR2 FYEKMQ (reference sequence). The CDR3 sequence runs 12 residues, both termini included. CDR3 loop: CASRSRGTRTSI.

Concerning this clonotype: This may be a read error: a much more frequent sequence differs by one nucleotide. The chain links TRBV20-1 to TRBJ2-7; D unclear. Germline V CDR1 and CDR2: DFQATT, SNEGSKA (reference sequence). The germline V and J ends were trimmed by 5 bases and 0 bases, with 11 bases remaining between them. There are 13 residues in the CDR3. CDR3 region: CSASIGASYEQYF. As DNA, the CDR3 is TGCAGTGCTTCTATAGGAGCCTCCTACGAGCAGTACTTC.

This clonotype was picked up many times. This chain links TRBV5-1 with TRBJ1-4; D may be TRBD1 (6 bases). V was clipped by 6 bases and J by 8 bases, with 14 bases between them. CDR1 is SGHRS and CDR2 is YFSETQ in the germline V gene. The CDR3 has 13 residues. CDR3 protein: CASTIGGDEKLFF. The CDR3, as DNA: TGCGCCAGCACGATAGGGGGAGACGAAAAACTGTTTTTT. Complete variable domain (other parts from reference TRBV5-1 and TRBJ1-4): KAGVTQTPRYLIKTRGQQVTLSCSPISGHRSVSWYQQTPGQGLQFLFEYFSETQRNKGNFPGRFSGRQFSNSRSEMNVSTLELGDSALYLCASTIGGDEKLFFGSGTQLSVL.

CDR3 in amino acids: CASSPGVRSSYEQYF. The CDR3 DNA sequence: TGTGCCAGCTCACCAGGGGTTAGGAGCTCCTACGAGCAGTACTTC. The genes are TRBV9 and TRBJ2-7, with D tentatively TRBD1 (6 bases). Germline CDR1 is SGDLS and CDR2 is YYNGEE. The V and J ends lost 7 bases and 0 bases respectively, with 17 bases between them. The CDR3 is made up of 15 amino acids.

The chain employs TRBV7-8 and TRBJ2-3, with D uncertain. The germline V gene encodes CDR1 SGHVS and CDR2 FQNEAQ. V was pared by 5 bases and J by 2 bases, with 14 bases between. The CDR3 covers 15 residues. The CDR3 reads CASSTWVENTDTQYF. In DNA form, the CDR3 reads TGTGCCAGCAGCACCTGGGTGGAAAACACAGATACGCAGTATTTT.

This CDR3 reads CASSRRAGADSYEQYF. The DNA for the CDR3 is TGTGCCAGCTCACGGAGGGCGGGAGCCGACTCCTACGAGCAGTACTTC. This chain uses TRBV18 with TRBJ2-7; 7 bases line up with TRBD2. The CDR3 is 16 residues long. The germline gives CDR1 KGHSH, CDR2 LQKENI. The V gene end was trimmed by 4 bases and the J gene end by 0 bases; junction bases not matched to a gene: 9.

This chain joins TRBV29-1 and TRBJ1-2; unclear D gene. The germline V and J ends were trimmed by 2 bases and 4 bases, with 11 bases remaining between them. The length of the CDR3 is 13 residues. Per the germline V gene, CDR1 is SQVTM and CDR2 is ANQGSEA. The CDR3 sequence is CSVEPWQTYGYTF. CDR3 nucleotides: TGCAGCGTTGAACCGTGGCAGACCTATGGCTACACCTTC. The variable domain in full, completed from reference TRBV29-1 and TRBJ1-2, reads SAVISQKPSRDICQRGTSLTIQCQVDSQVTMMFWYRQQPGQSLTLIATANQGSEATYESGFVIDKFPISRPNLTFSTLTVSNMSPEDSSIYLCSVEPWQTYGYTFGSGTRLTVV.

The CDR3 DNA sequence: TGTGCCAGCAGCCCGGACAATGAGCAGTTCTTC. Translation: CASSPDNEQFF. This chain joins TRBV7-9 and TRBJ2-7; no clear D gene. The better agreement between TRBJ2-1 and the DNA end casts doubt on the J call. From germline, CDR1 is SEHNR and CDR2 FQNEAQ (reference sequence). The CDR3 is 11 residues long.

A note on this clonotype: Germline is not matched at one junction end, which may reflect a read error. This sequence joins TRBV5-1 and TRBJ1-5; possible D gene TRBD1, 5 bases. This CDR3 spans 13 amino acids. CDR1 and CDR2 from the germline V gene are SGHRS and YFSETQ. CDR3 nucleotides: TGCGCCAGCAGCGACGGGGGGAATCAGCCCCGGCATTTT. Translating gives CASSDGGNQPRHF.

This clonotype was seen at least ten times. This chain joins TRBV2 and TRBJ1-5, with D tentatively TRBD1 (5 bases). Germline loops: CDR1 SNHLY, CDR2 FYNNEI. The V end lost 0 bases, the J end lost 0 bases, and 15 bases lay between the germline ends. This CDR3 comprises 18 residues. CDR3: CASSEARVGSYSNQPQHF. Written as DNA, the CDR3 is TGTGCCAGCAGTGAAGCCAGGGTAGGGTCATATAGCAATCAGCCCCAGCATTTT. The whole variable domain, filled in from reference TRBV2 and TRBJ1-5, reads EPEVTQTPSHQVTQMGQEVILRCVPISNHLYFYWYRQILGQKVEFLVSFYNNEISEKSEIFDDQFSVERPDGSNFTLKIRSTKLEDSAMYFCASSEARVGSYSNQPQHFGDGTRLSIL.

As regards this clonotype: A single base separates this from a much larger clone, so it may be a read error. The chain has TRBV12-3 or TRBV12-4 and TRBJ1-5; no reliable D call. CDR3 length: 18 amino acids. Deletions cut 2 bases from V and 0 bases from J, with 17 bases between. CDR3 protein: CASSLYPPKRASNQPQHF. In DNA form, the CDR3 reads TGTGCCAGCAGTTTATATCCCCCGAAACGGGCTAGCAATCAGCCCCAGCATTTT.

This clonotype was detected only a few times. A read error is possible here, since a much larger clone lies one base away. The chain joins TRBV12-3 or TRBV12-4 to TRBJ1-3; D possibly corresponds to TRBD1 (5 bases). This CDR3 has 14 amino acids. The CDR3: CASTYFWDGSTIYF. CDR3 coding DNA: TGTGCCAGCACTTATTTCTGGGACGGAAGCACCATATATTTT.

The chain recombines TRBV29-1 with TRBJ1-1; D perhaps matches TRBD1 (6 bases). CDR1 and CDR2 (germline): SQVTM, ANQGSEA. V was cut by 7 bases and J by 2 bases, with 11 bases left in between. The CDR3 runs 12 residues. The CDR3 loop is CSEPGVNTEAFF. The CDR3 coding sequence is TGCAGCGAACCAGGGGTCAACACTGAAGCTTTCTTT.

V usage is TRBV4-1 and J usage is TRBJ1-4; D is uncertain. V lost 2 bases and J lost 5, with 27 bases in between. The CDR3 runs to 20 residues. Germline-derived CDR1 and CDR2 are MGHRA and YSYEKL. Here the CDR3 DNA reads TGCGCCAGCAGCCAATTCGATGGTGGGAACTCGGGTACGGCGAATGAAAAACTGTTTTTT. It encodes CASSQFDGGNSGTANEKLFF.

The chain uses TRBV29-1 and TRBJ1-1; D gene unclear. CDR3 length: 12 amino acids. Between the trimmed V and J ends, which lost 7 bases and 7 bases, there was a span of 16 bases. The germline CDR1 and CDR2 sequences are SQVTM and ANQGSEA. In nucleotides, the CDR3 is TGCAGCGCCGCCCCCCAGGAGAGTGAAGCTTTCTTT. Translation: CSAAPQESEAFF.

This clonotype was detected many times. This rearrangement joins TRBV5-1 to TRBJ2-7; the D gene is possibly TRBD2 (5 bases). CDR3 length equals 13 residues. Germline CDR1 and CDR2: SGHRS and YFSETQ. V lost 5 bases, J lost 3 bases, and 12 bases lay in between. The CDR3 spells CASSRGSDYEQYF. DNA of the CDR3: TGCGCCAGCAGTCGCGGGTCGGACTACGAGCAGTACTTC.

V and J are TRBV5-1 and TRBJ1-1, with D possibly TRBD1 on 5 matching bases. The germline V and J ends were trimmed by 1 base and 1 base, with 11 bases remaining between them. The CDR3 covers 15 residues. Germline V gene data show CDR1 as SGHRS and CDR2 as YFSETQ. The CDR3 region has the DNA TGCGCCAGCAGCTTGACTAGCGGGGCGAACACTGAAGCTTTCTTT. Translation: CASSLTSGANTEAFF.

The V gene is TRBV9, the J gene TRBJ1-3, with TRBD1 as a possible D gene (5 bases). V was shortened by 0 bases and J by 3 bases, with 16 bases between the two germline ends. Germline V gene sequence: CDR1 SGDLS, CDR2 YYNGEE. The CDR3 consists of 17 residues. The CDR3 loop reads CASSVATGTTGGNTIYF. For the CDR3, the DNA is TGTGCCAGCAGCGTAGCGACCGGGACCACGGGTGGAAACACCATATATTTT.

V and J are TRBV24-1 and TRBJ2-2; D possibly corresponds to TRBD2 (5 bases). The CDR3 covers 14 residues. Trimming took 9 bases from V and 5 from J, leaving 15 bases between them. Germline V CDR1 and CDR2: KGHDR, SFDVKD. CDR3: CATGGRKGTGELFF. The CDR3 DNA is TGTGCCACCGGAGGCCGAAAAGGGACCGGGGAGCTGTTTTTT.